The TCR beta chain under discussion was sequenced for a study of CD8 T cell repertoires and HIV-1 epitope variants. Profiled with immunoSEQ multiplex PCR; TCRdb holds only in-frame clones, not every one. The sample records about 2,900 clones, roughly 70% being singletons. About this clone itself: Its antigen remains unknown.

Deletions cut 11 bases from V and 4 bases from J, with 12 bases between. Germline CDR1 LNHDA, CDR2 SQIVND (reference sequence). This CDR3 spans 12 amino acids. The V gene is TRBV19, the J gene TRBJ2-1, with D tentatively TRBD1 (5 bases). The sequence was collected from a male donor with HIV. The specimen sequenced was cultured CD8+ T cells derived from PBMCs. CDR3 sequence reads: CAGKTDYNEQFF. Written as DNA, the CDR3 is TGTGCCGGTAAGACAGATTACAATGAGCAGTTCTTC. Full variable domain (rest looked up from reference TRBV19 and TRBJ2-1): DGGITQSPKYLFRKEGQNVTLSCEQNLNHDAMYWYRQDPGQGLRLIYYSQIVNDFQKGDIAEGYSVSREKKESFPLTVTSAQKNPTAFYLCAGKTDYNEQFFGPGTRLTVL.